This record concerns one T cell receptor (beta chain) sequence. Its antigen is not known. The germline gene is not matched at one end of the junction; a read error may be the cause. These data come from a study of cytomegalovirus exposure and HLA in healthy donors. Study-wide results and limits: The study flagged some 170 TCR beta chains as cytomegalovirus-associated. Later, TCR association rates were found to vary by HLA locus, highest for DRB1 and lowest for HLA-C.

Researchers ran the PCR with 60 Vbeta and 13 Jbeta primers. TCRdb keeps only in-frame clones here, not all; method: immunoSEQ multiplex PCR. Of around 100,000 clones in the sample, around 80% are singletons; the top ten hold approximately 4.4%. Sample: PBMCs. The TCR was taken from a male donor in good health and CMV-seropositive.

Written as DNA, the CDR3 is TGTGCCTGGAGTGTAAGGGGAAACAGGGAACCGAACACTGGAGCTTTCTTT. Amino acids: CAWSVRGNREPNTGAFF. This chain uses TRBV30 with TRBJ1-1, with D possibly matching TRBD1 (6 bases). Germline V gives CDR1 GTSNPN, CDR2 SVGIG (reference sequence). CDR3 length equals 17 residues.